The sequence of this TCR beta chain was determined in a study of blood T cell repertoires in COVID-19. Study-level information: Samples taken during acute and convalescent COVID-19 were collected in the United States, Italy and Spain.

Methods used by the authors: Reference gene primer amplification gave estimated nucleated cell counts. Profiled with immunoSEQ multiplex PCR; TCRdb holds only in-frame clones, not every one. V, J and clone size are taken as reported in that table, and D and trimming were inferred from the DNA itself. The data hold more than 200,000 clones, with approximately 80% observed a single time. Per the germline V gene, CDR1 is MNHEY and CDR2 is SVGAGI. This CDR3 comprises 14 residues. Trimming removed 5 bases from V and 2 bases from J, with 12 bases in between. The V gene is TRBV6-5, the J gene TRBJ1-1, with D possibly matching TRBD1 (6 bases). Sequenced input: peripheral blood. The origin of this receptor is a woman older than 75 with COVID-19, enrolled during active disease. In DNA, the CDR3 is TGTGCCAGCAGTCCTTTGGACAGAAACACTGAAGCTTTCTTT. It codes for CASSPLDRNTEAFF.